The next 16 T cell receptor beta chains were all read from a single sample in a study of blood T cell repertoires in COVID-19. Sequenced by immunoSEQ multiplex PCR; TCRdb stores in-frame clones only, minus some. The sample holds 30,000 to 50,000 clones, less than 85% seen once. The sample consisted of peripheral blood. All receptors derive from a man aged 65 to 79 with acute or convalescent COVID-19.

This chain connects TRBV6-2 or TRBV6-3 to TRBJ1-1; 9 positions agree with TRBD1. Germline CDR1 MNHEY, CDR2 SVGEGT. The CDR3 is 16 amino acids. The J segment lost 1 base and the V segment lost 6 bases, leaving 9 bases of the junction unmatched. For the CDR3, the DNA is TGTGCCAGCAGCCAACCTCCGGGACAGGGGAACACTGAAGCTTTCTTT. It translates to CASSQPPGQGNTEAFF.

CDR3 residues: CASRPGRGGNSPLHF. The CDR3 nucleotides are TGTGCCAGCAGACCCGGTAGGGGCGGCAATTCACCCCTCCACTTT. The chain couples TRBV28 to TRBJ1-6; maybe TRBD1 (5 bases). The germline CDR1 and CDR2 sequences are MDHEN and SYDVKM. This CDR3 is 15 amino acids long. Trimming removed 6 bases at V and 7 bases at J, with 16 bases between.

The rearrangement uses TRBV5-4 and TRBJ1-2, with 9 bases matching TRBD1. Germline loops: CDR1 SGHNT, CDR2 YYREEE (reference sequence). V was pared by 4 bases and J by 4 bases, with 2 bases of the junction left unmatched. The CDR3 is 13 amino acids. The CDR3 reads CASSEDRGYGYTF. The CDR3 DNA follows: TGTGCCAGCAGCGAGGACAGGGGCTATGGCTACACCTTC. The full variable domain, in which reference TRBV5-4 and TRBJ1-2 provide the parts outside the CDR3, is ETGVTQSPTHLIKTRGQQVTLRCSSQSGHNTVSWYQQALGQGPQFIFQYYREEENGRGNFPPRFSGLQFPNYSSELNVNALELDDSALYLCASSEDRGYGYTFGSGTRLTVV.

The genes are TRBV9 and TRBJ1-1; 7 nucleotides line up with TRBD1. CDR3 length: 15 amino acids. V was clipped by 4 bases and J by 3 bases; unmatched bases: 9. Germline V CDR1 and CDR2: SGDLS, YYNGEE. The CDR3 nucleotides read TGTGCCAGCAGCCCGGCAGGGGGTGGGGACACTGAAGCTTTCTTT. Its protein is CASSPAGGGDTEAFF.

V gene TRBV4-3 combines with J gene TRBJ2-1; the match to TRBD2 covers 9 bases. V lost 0 bases, J lost 11 bases, and 8 bases stayed unmatched. The CDR3 is 15 amino acids. Germline V gene sequence: CDR1 LGHNA, CDR2 YSLEER. The CDR3 is CASSQDSLSGSQQFF. The CDR3 DNA is TGCGCCAGCAGCCAAGACTCTCTTAGCGGGAGCCAGCAGTTCTTC.

The genes are TRBV10-3 and TRBJ1-6, with 8 bases identical to TRBD1. CDR1 and CDR2 (germline): ENHRY, SYGVKD. CDR3 size: 13 residues. The trim removed 10 bases at V and 10 bases at J, leaving 9 bases unmatched. The CDR3 sequence: CATSADRVSPLHF. The CDR3 region has the DNA TGTGCCACCAGCGCGGACAGGGTCTCACCCCTCCACTTT.

This chain uses TRBV7-9 with TRBJ1-1, with D unresolved. Germline V lookup: CDR1 SEHNR, CDR2 FQNEAQ (reference sequence). This CDR3 has 12 amino acids. Trimming stripped 0 bases from V and 7 bases from J, with 6 bases between. DNA of the CDR3: TGTGCCAGCAGCTTAGCGTCCAATGAAGCTTTCTTT. Translating gives CASSLASNEAFF.

This chain links TRBV27 with TRBJ1-1, with TRBD1 matching 7 bases. Trimming cost V 4 bases and J 2 bases; bases outside gene matches: 4. Germline V CDR1 and CDR2: MNHEY, SMNVEV (reference sequence). This CDR3 comprises 14 residues. The DNA of the CDR3 is TGTGCCAGCAGTTCGACAGGGCATAACACTGAAGCTTTCTTT. Protein sequence: CASSSTGHNTEAFF.

This clone was found once. This rearrangement joins TRBV13 to TRBJ2-3; TRBD1 matches at 9 bases. V was pared by 2 bases and J by 4 bases, with 7 bases of the junction left unmatched. CDR3 length: 16 amino acids. Germline loops: CDR1 PRHDT, CDR2 FYEKMQ (reference sequence). The DNA for the CDR3 is TGTGCCAGCAGCTTAAGGACAGGGGCCGGGGCAGATACGCAGTATTTT. Its translation is CASSLRTGAGADTQYF.

The chain links TRBV10-3 to TRBJ1-3, with a weak D call TRBD1 (6 bases). CDR1 is ENHRY and CDR2 is SYGVKD in the germline V gene. The CDR3 has 14 residues. V was cut by 10 bases and J by 0 bases, with 13 bases left in between. This CDR3 is CATTGQLSGNTIYF. The CDR3 DNA sequence: TGTGCCACCACGGGACAACTCTCTGGAAACACCATATATTTT.

The chain combines TRBV7-9 with TRBJ2-2; 14 nucleotides align to TRBD2. Germline trimming cut 5 bases from V and 6 bases from J; bases unmatched to any gene: 8. Germline CDR1 SEHNR, CDR2 FQNEAQ (reference sequence). CDR3 length: 17 residues. The CDR3 reads CASSRPGLAGAAGELFF. In DNA, the CDR3 is TGTGCCAGCAGCCGACCGGGACTAGCGGGAGCTGCCGGGGAGCTGTTTTTT.

This chain uses TRBV13 with TRBJ2-1; 11 bases are shared with TRBD2. V trimming: 5 bases; J trimming: 5 bases; junction bases outside the gene matches: 5. Germline-derived CDR1 and CDR2 are PRHDT and FYEKMQ (reference sequence). This CDR3 region has 15 residues. The CDR3 DNA reads TGTGCCAGCAGCCCACTAGCGGGAGTACACAATGAGCAGTTCTTC. Protein: CASSPLAGVHNEQFF.

The rearrangement links TRBV7-2 to TRBJ2-2, with D perhaps TRBD1 (6 bases). V was pared by 2 bases and J by 3 bases, with 22 bases between. Germline lookup yields CDR1 SGHTA and CDR2 FQGNSA. This CDR3 is 19 amino acids long. The CDR3 coding sequence is TGTGCCAGCAGCTTATTCCCGGGACACGCAGGACCCTACACCGGGGAGCTGTTTTTT. This sequence encodes CASSLFPGHAGPYTGELFF.

CDR3 sequence: CATSDLQDTEAFF. CDR3 nucleotide sequence: TGTGCCACCAGTGATTTGCAGGACACTGAAGCTTTCTTT. The rearrangement links TRBV24-1 to TRBJ1-1; D is ambiguous. The germline V gene encodes CDR1 KGHDR and CDR2 SFDVKD. V gave up 0 bases and J gave up 3 bases, with 4 bases separating them. The CDR3 is 13 residues long.

This chain uses TRBV7-9 with TRBJ2-2; possibly TRBD1 for D (6 bases). Germline CDR1 reads SEHNR; CDR2 reads FQNEAQ (reference sequence). V gave up 3 bases and J gave up 4 bases, with 12 bases separating them. The CDR3 covers 15 residues. CDR3 sequence reads: CASSLGAQGTGELFF. CDR3 DNA sequence: TGTGCCAGCAGCTTGGGGGCTCAGGGCACCGGGGAGCTGTTTTTT.

CDR3 protein: CASTQQGTGELFF. The CDR3 DNA reads TGCGCCAGCACCCAGCAGGGCACCGGGGAGCTGTTTTTT. The rearrangement uses TRBV5-1 and TRBJ2-2; a weak D match, TRBD1 (5 bases). Germline V gene sequence: CDR1 SGHRS, CDR2 YFSETQ. The CDR3 has 13 amino acids. The V end lost 6 bases, the J end lost 4 bases, and 10 bases lay between the germline ends.